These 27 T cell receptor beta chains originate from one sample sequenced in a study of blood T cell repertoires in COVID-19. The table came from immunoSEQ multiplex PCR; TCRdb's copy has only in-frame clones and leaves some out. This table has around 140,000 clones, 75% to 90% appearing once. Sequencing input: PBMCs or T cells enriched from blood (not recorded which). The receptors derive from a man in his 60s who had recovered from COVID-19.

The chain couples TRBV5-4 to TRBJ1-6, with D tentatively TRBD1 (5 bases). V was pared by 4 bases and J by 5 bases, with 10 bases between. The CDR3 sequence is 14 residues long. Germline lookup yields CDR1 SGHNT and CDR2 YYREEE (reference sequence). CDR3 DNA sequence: TGTGCCAGCAGCCAGGGACTGGATAATTCACCCCTCCACTTT. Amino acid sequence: CASSQGLDNSPLHF.

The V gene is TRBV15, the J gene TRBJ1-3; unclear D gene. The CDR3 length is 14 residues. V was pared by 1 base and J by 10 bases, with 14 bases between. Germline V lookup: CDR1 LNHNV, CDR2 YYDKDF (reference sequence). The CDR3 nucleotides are TGTGCCACCAGCAGAGCCCTTAGCTTTGGAACCATATATTTT. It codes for CATSRALSFGTIYF.

The CDR3 DNA sequence: TGTGCCAGCAGGACAGCAAGTTACGAGCAGTACTTC. It codes for CASRTASYEQYF. The chain employs TRBV27 and TRBJ2-7; the D gene is possibly TRBD1 (5 bases). Trimming stripped 6 bases from V and 4 bases from J, with 10 bases between. The CDR3 runs 12 residues. The germline V gene has CDR1 MNHEY and CDR2 SMNVEV (reference sequence).

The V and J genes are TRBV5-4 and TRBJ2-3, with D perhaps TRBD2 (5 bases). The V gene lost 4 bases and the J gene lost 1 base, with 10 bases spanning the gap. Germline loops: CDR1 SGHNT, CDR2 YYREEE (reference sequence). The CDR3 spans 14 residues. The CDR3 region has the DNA TGTGCCAGCAGCCCCCCACTAGGCACAGATACGCAGTATTTT. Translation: CASSPPLGTDTQYF. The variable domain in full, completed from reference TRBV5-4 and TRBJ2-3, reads ETGVTQSPTHLIKTRGQQVTLRCSSQSGHNTVSWYQQALGQGPQFIFQYYREEENGRGNFPPRFSGLQFPNYSSELNVNALELDDSALYLCASSPPLGTDTQYFGPGTRLTVL.

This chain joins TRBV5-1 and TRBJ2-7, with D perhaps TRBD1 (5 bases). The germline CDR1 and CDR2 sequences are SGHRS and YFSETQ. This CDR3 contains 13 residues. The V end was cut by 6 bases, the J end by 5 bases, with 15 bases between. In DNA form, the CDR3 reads TGCGCCAGCAAAAGGGGTGCTGGTGACGAGCAGTACTTC. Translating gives CASKRGAGDEQYF.

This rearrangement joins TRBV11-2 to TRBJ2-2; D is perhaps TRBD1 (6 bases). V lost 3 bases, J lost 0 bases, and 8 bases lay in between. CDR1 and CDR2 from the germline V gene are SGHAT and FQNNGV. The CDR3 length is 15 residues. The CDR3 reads CASSFSGANTGELFF. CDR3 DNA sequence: TGTGCCAGCAGCTTTTCAGGGGCGAACACCGGGGAGCTGTTTTTT.

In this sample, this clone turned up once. CDR3 nucleotides: TGTGCCAGCAGCTTAGATCTCGGGGTTCCTGAGCAGTTCTTC. It encodes CASSLDLGVPEQFF. V and J are TRBV11-2 and TRBJ2-1, with D possibly TRBD2 on 5 matching bases. V was cut by 0 bases and J by 9 bases, with 12 bases left in between. The CDR3 length is 14 residues. The germline CDR1 and CDR2 sequences are SGHAT and FQNNGV.

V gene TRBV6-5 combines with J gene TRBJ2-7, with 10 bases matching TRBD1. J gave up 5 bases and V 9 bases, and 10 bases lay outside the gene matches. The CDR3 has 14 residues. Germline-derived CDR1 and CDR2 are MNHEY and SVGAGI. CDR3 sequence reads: CASSRDRGYDEQYF. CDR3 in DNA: TGTGCCAGTAGCCGGGACAGGGGATACGACGAGCAGTACTTC.

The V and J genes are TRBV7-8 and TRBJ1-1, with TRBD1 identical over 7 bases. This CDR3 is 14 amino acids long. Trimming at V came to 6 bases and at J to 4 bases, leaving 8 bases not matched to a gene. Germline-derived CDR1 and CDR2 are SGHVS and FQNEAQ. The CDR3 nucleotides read TGTGCCAGCAGGGAGGGGGCGGTGATCACTGAAGCTTTCTTT. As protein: CASREGAVITEAFF.

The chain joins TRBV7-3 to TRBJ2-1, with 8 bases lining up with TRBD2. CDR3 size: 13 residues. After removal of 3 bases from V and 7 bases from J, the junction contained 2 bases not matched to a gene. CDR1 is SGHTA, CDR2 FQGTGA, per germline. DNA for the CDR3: TGTGCCAGCAGCTTTAAGCGGGAGAATGAGCAGTTCTTC. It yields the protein CASSFKRENEQFF.

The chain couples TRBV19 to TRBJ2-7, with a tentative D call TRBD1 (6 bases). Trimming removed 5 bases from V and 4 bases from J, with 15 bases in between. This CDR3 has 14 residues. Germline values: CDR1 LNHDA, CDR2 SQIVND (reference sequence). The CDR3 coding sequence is TGTGCCAGTAGTCGGACAGACGAGACTTACGAGCAGTACTTC. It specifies CASSRTDETYEQYF.

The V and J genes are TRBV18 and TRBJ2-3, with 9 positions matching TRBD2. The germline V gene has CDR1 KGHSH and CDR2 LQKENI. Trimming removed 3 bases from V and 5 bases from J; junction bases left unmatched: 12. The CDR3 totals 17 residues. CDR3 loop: CASSPTLAGNTGDTQYF. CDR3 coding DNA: TGTGCCAGCTCACCTACGCTAGCGGGAAATACGGGAGATACGCAGTATTTT. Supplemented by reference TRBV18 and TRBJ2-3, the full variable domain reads NAGVMQNPRHLVRRRGQEARLRCSPMKGHSHVYWYRQLPEEGLKFMVYLQKENIIDESGMPKERFSAEFPKEGPSILRIQQVVRGDSAAYFCASSPTLAGNTGDTQYFGPGTRLTVL.

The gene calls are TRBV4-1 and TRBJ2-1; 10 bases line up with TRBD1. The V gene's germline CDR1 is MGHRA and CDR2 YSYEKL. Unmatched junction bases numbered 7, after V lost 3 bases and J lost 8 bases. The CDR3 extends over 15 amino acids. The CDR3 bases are TGCGCCAGCAGCCAGCCGGGACAGGGGAGGTATGAGCAGTTCTTC. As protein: CASSQPGQGRYEQFF.

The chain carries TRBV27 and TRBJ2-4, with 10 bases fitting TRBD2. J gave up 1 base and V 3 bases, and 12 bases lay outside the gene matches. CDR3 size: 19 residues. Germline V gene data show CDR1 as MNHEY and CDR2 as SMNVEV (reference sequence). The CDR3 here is CASSFASGGLGVAKNIQYF. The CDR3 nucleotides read TGTGCCAGCAGTTTTGCTAGCGGGGGTTTGGGGGTGGCCAAAAACATTCAGTACTTC.

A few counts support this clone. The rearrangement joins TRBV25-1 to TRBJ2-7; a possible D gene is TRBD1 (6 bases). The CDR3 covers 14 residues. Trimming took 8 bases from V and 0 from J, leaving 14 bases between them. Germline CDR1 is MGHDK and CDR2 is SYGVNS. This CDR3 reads CASQDSLSSYEQYF. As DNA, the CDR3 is TGTGCCAGCCAGGACAGTTTGAGCTCCTACGAGCAGTACTTC.

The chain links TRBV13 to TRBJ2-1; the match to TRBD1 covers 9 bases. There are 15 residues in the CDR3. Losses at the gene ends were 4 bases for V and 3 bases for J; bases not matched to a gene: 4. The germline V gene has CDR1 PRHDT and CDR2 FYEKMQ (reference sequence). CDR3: CASSSGQGIYNEQFF. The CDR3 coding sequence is TGTGCCAGCAGCTCGGGACAGGGAATCTACAATGAGCAGTTCTTC.

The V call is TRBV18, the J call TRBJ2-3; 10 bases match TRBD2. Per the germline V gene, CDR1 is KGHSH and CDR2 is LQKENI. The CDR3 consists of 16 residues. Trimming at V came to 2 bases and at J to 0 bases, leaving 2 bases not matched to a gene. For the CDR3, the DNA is TGTGCCAGCTCACCAGCTAGCGGGAGTAGCACAGATACGCAGTATTTT. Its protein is CASSPASGSSTDTQYF. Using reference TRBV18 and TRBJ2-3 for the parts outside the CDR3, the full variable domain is NAGVMQNPRHLVRRRGQEARLRCSPMKGHSHVYWYRQLPEEGLKFMVYLQKENIIDESGMPKERFSAEFPKEGPSILRIQQVVRGDSAAYFCASSPASGSSTDTQYFGPGTRLTVL.

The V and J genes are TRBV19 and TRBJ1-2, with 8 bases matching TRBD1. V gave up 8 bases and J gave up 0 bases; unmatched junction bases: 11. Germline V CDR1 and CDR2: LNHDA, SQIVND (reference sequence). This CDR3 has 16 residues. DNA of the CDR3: TGTGCCAGTTCCGGGACAGGAGCGTTAGCTAACTATGGCTACACCTTC. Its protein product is CASSGTGALANYGYTF.

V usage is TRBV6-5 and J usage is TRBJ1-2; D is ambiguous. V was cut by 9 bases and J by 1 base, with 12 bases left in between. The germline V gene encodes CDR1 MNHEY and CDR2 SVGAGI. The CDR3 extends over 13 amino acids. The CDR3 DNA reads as TGTGCCAGTTCTATATCTCTTAACTATGGCTACACCTTC. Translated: CASSISLNYGYTF.

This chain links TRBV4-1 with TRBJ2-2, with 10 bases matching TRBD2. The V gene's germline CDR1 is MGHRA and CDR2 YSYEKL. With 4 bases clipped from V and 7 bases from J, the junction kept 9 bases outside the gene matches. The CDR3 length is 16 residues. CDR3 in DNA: TGCGCCAGCAGCCCCCGGGAAGCGGGAGGGGTCGGGGAGCTGTTTTTT. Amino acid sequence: CASSPREAGGVGELFF.

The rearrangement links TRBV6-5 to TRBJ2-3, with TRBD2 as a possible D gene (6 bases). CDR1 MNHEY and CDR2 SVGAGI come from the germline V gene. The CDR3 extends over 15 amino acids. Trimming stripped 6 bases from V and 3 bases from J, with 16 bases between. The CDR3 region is CASSPLNGRTDTQYF. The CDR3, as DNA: TGTGCCAGCAGCCCCCTAAACGGGAGAACAGATACGCAGTATTTT.

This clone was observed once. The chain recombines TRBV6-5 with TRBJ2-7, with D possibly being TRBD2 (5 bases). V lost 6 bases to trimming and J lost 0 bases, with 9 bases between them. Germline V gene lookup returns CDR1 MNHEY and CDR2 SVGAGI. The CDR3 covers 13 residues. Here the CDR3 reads CASRRVSSYEQYF. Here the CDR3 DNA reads TGTGCCAGCAGGCGGGTTAGCTCCTACGAGCAGTACTTC.

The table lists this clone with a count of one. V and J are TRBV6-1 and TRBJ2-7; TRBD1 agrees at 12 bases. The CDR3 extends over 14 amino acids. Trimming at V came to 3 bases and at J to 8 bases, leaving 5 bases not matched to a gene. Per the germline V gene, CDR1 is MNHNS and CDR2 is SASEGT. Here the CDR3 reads CASSDGDRGRQQYF. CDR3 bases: TGTGCCAGCAGTGACGGGGACAGGGGGCGCCAGCAGTACTTC.

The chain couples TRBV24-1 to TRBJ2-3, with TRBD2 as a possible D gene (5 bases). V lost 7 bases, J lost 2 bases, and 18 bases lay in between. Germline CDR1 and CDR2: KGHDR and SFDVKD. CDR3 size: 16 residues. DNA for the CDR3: TGTGCCACCAGCACGCGCGCGGGCACGTTCACAGATACGCAGTATTTT. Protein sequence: CATSTRAGTFTDTQYF.

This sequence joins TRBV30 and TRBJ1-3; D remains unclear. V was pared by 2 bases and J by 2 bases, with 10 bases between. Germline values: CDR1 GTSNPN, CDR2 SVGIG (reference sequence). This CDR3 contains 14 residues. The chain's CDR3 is CAWSWRAAGNTIYF. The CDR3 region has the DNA TGTGCCTGGAGTTGGCGGGCGGCTGGAAACACCATATATTTT. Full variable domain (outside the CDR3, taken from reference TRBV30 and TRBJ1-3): SQTIHQWPATLVQPVGSPLSLECTVEGTSNPNLYWYRQAAGRGLQLLFYSVGIGQISSEVPQNLSASRPQDRQFILSSKKLLLSDSGFYLCAWSWRAAGNTIYFGEGSWLTVV.

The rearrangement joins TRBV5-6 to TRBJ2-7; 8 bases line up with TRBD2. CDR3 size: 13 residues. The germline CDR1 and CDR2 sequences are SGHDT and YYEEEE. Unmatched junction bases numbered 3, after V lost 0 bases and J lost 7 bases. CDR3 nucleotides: TGTGCCAGCAGCTTGGGTTCGGGAGGGGAGCAGTACTTC. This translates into CASSLGSGGEQYF.

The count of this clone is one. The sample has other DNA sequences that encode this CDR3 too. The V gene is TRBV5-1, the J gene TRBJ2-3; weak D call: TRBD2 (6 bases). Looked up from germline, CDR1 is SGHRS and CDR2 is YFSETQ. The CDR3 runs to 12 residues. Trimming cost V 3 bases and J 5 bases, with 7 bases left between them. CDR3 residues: CASSSGEDTQYF. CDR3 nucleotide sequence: TGCGCCAGCAGCTCGGGGGAAGATACGCAGTATTTT.